A selection of T cell receptor beta chains follows, all from one sample in a study of control samples from healthy donors and cancer patients. Data came from immunoSEQ multiplex PCR; TCRdb stores just in-frame clones and leaves some out. In the table there are about 77,000 clones, around 92% of which are singletons. Sequenced material: blood. Every receptor here comes from an older woman in good health. CDR3s include the opening cysteine and the closing phenylalanine or tryptophan. Fields, in order: D gene, J gene, V gene, CDR3 DNA, CDR3 protein. D genes are given only for firm matches.

>TRBD2|TRBJ2-1|TRBV25-1
TGTGCCAGCAGTGTCCTAGCGGGAGGTCGTGGTGAGCAGTTCTTC
CASSVLAGGRGEQFF
>TRBD1|TRBJ2-3|TRBV5-1
TGCGCCAGCAGCGCCGGGACAGGGTTGGGAGATACGCAGTATTTT
CASSAGTGLGDTQYF
>TRBD2|TRBJ2-1|TRBV6-5
TGTGCCAGCAGTTACGGACTAGCGGCCGAGACTGAGCAGTTCTTC
CASSYGLAAETEQFF
>-|TRBJ1-4|TRBV10-3
TGTGCCATCAGTGAGCAAACAGGGACTAATGAAAAACTGTTTTTT
CAISEQTGTNEKLFF
>-|TRBJ1-5|TRBV16
TGTGCCAGCAGCCAAGGGGGCCAGGAGATAAATCAGCCCCAGCATTTT
CASSQGGQEINQPQHF
>-|TRBJ1-3|TRBV9
TGTGCCAGCACCCCAGGGTCTGGAAACACCATATATTTT
CASTPGSGNTIYF
>TRBD1|TRBJ1-2|TRBV10-2
TGCGCCAGCAGACAGGGGGCGGGTTTCTATGGCTACACCTTC
CASRQGAGFYGYTF
>-|TRBJ2-1|TRBV7-9
TGTGCCAGCAGCTTAGCTGGGGGAATCAATGAGCAGTTCTTC
CASSLAGGINEQFF
>TRBD2|TRBJ2-4|TRBV19
TGTGCCAGTAGTAAGCGGGGGGGAGTGAGTGAAAACATTCAGTACTTC
CASSKRGGVSENIQYF
>TRBD1|TRBJ1-1|TRBV27
TGTGCCAGCAGTAAGACGGGGACAGGGGAGCGCACTGAAGCTTTCTTT
CASSKTGTGERTEAFF